Shown below are 32 T cell receptor beta chains from a single sample sequenced in a study of Graves' ophthalmopathy and Graves' hyperthyroidism. The TCR beta CDR3 regions underwent amplification from RNA transcripts. A first-round RT-PCR used HTBI primers, followed by a second-round multiplex PCR. TCRdb reprocessed the multiplex PCR reads via MiXCR and lists one record per CDR3 protein. This repertoire shows roughly 500,000 distinct CDR3 sequences, approximately 15% found once; its top ten account for 8% to 10%. The sequenced sample consisted of blood. Every receptor here comes from a woman aged 30 to 39 with Graves' ophthalmopathy.

This clonotype showed up many times. V gene TRBV5-6 combines with J gene TRBJ1-2, with TRBD1 identical over 7 bases. There are 14 residues in the CDR3. V shed 6 bases and J 8 bases; nucleotides not matched to a gene: 13. Germline loops: CDR1 SGHDT, CDR2 YYEEEE. This chain's CDR3 is CASTNDGGGSGYTF. In nucleotides, the CDR3 is TGTGCCAGCACCAACGATGGAGGGGGCTCGGGCTACACCTTC.

This clonotype was detected many times. The CDR3 here is CASSQHRGAGVFYGYTF. The CDR3 nucleotides are TGCGCCAGCAGCCAACACCGTGGGGCAGGGGTGTTCTATGGCTACACCTTC. The chain links TRBV4-1 to TRBJ1-2, with D perhaps matching TRBD1 (6 bases). There are 17 residues in the CDR3. The V gene lost 2 bases and the J gene lost 4 bases, with 20 bases spanning the gap. In germline, CDR1 is MGHRA, CDR2 YSYEKL.

This clonotype was detected ten times or more. The rearrangement uses TRBV7-2 and TRBJ2-7; 8 bases match TRBD2. Germline CDR1 is SGHTA and CDR2 is FQGNSA. The CDR3 sequence is 15 residues long. J gave up 4 bases and V 3 bases, and 8 bases lay outside the gene matches. The CDR3 is CASSLTGGPRYEQYF. The DNA of the CDR3 is TGTGCCAGCAGCTTGACGGGAGGGCCTAGGTACGAGCAGTACTTC. Full variable domain (outside the CDR3, taken from reference TRBV7-2 and TRBJ2-7): GAGVSQSPSNKVTEKGKDVELRCDPISGHTALYWYRQSLGQGLEFLIYFQGNSAPDKSGLPSDRFSAERTGGSVSTLTIQRTQQEDSAVYLCASSLTGGPRYEQYFGPGTRLTVT.

The CDR3 is CASSLGRWTGHYEQYF. The CDR3 DNA sequence: TGTGCCAGCAGCTTAGGCCGCTGGACGGGCCACTACGAGCAGTACTTC. The chain has TRBV11-2 and TRBJ2-7; no definite D call. V shed 1 base and J shed 3 bases, with 16 bases lying between them. The germline V gene encodes CDR1 SGHAT and CDR2 FQNNGV. The CDR3 sequence is 16 residues long.

This clonotype was picked up many times. The chain has TRBV11-3 and TRBJ2-7; tentatively, D is TRBD1 (6 bases). Germline CDR1 and CDR2: SGHNT and YENEEA. Trimming pared 4 bases from V and 7 bases from J, leaving 17 bases between. This CDR3 has 14 residues. The CDR3 DNA reads TGTGCCAGCAGCTCAGGGGCTAGCATGGGAGAGCAGTACTTC. It yields the protein CASSSGASMGEQYF.

The rearrangement uses TRBV3-1 and TRBJ2-5, with 7 bases aligning to TRBD2. The junction had 5 bases not matched to a gene; V was cut back by 4 bases and J by 3 bases. This CDR3 spans 14 amino acids. In germline, CDR1 is LGHDT, CDR2 YNNKEL (reference sequence). CDR3 sequence: CASSPRTREETQYF. In nucleotides, the CDR3 is TGTGCCAGCAGCCCACGGACTAGAGAAGAGACCCAGTACTTC.

Only a few counts were recorded for this clonotype. CDR3 nucleotide sequence: TGCGCCAGCAGCAAAGGACAGATAAGCACTGAAGCTTTCTTT. This translates into CASSKGQISTEAFF. The chain joins TRBV5-1 to TRBJ1-1; D perhaps matches TRBD1 (6 bases). V gave up 4 bases and J gave up 4 bases, with 14 bases separating them. This CDR3 comprises 14 residues. Germline V gives CDR1 SGHRS, CDR2 YFSETQ.

The table lists this clonotype with many counts. The rearrangement links TRBV9 to TRBJ2-5; D is undetermined. CDR3 length: 15 amino acids. V lost 0 bases to trimming and J lost 2 bases, with 11 bases between them. Germline assignment: CDR1 SGDLS and CDR2 YYNGEE. The CDR3 nucleotides are TGTGCCAGCAGCGTAGGTGGGGTAGTGCAAGAGACCCAGTACTTC. Translating gives CASSVGGVVQETQYF.

A word on this clonotype: A read error may account for a junction end that differs from germline. V and J are TRBV6-2 or TRBV6-3 and TRBJ2-7; D is unclear. Germline V gives CDR1 MNHEY, CDR2 SVGEGT. The CDR3 is 11 amino acids. The CDR3 nucleotides read TGTGCCAGCACTTACCCCTACGATCAGTACTTC. Its protein product is CASTYPYDQYF.

The chain has TRBV6-1 and TRBJ2-7; possible D gene TRBD2, 6 bases. This CDR3 region has 15 residues. Trimming took 7 bases from V and 0 from J, leaving 16 bases between them. The germline CDR1 and CDR2 sequences are MNHNS and SASEGT. CDR3 DNA: TGTGCCAGCACCCCGGGACTCTGGCGCTCCTACGAGCAGTACTTC. It codes for CASTPGLWRSYEQYF.

Many counts were recorded for this clonotype. The chain couples TRBV15 to TRBJ2-7; TRBD1 matches 8 bases. Germline CDR1 and CDR2: LNHNV and YYDKDF (reference sequence). Trimming took 5 bases from V and 2 from J; bases not matched to a gene: 2. This CDR3 comprises 13 residues. CDR3 sequence reads: CATSGGQAYEQYF. CDR3 coding DNA: TGTGCCACCAGCGGGGGACAGGCCTACGAGCAGTACTTC.

The sample holds a few counts of this clonotype. The chain combines TRBV10-3 with TRBJ2-2; possibly TRBD2 for D (5 bases). Germline lookup yields CDR1 ENHRY and CDR2 SYGVKD. V gave up 9 bases and J gave up 1 base, with 15 bases separating them. This CDR3 region has 15 residues. The CDR3 nucleotides read TGTGCCATAGCGGCCGGCCCAGAGAACACCGGGGAGCTGTTTTTT. Translated, it gives CAIAAGPENTGELFF.

This clonotype was seen at least ten times. This rearrangement joins TRBV3-1 to TRBJ1-3; D may be TRBD1 (6 bases). The CDR3 is 14 residues long. From germline, CDR1 is LGHDT and CDR2 YNNKEL (reference sequence). The V end lost 4 bases, the J end lost 6 bases, and 13 bases lay between the germline ends. The CDR3, as DNA: TGTGCCAGCAGCCGAGGACAGTCCGAAAACACCATATATTTT. Translation: CASSRGQSENTIYF.

V is TRBV20-1 and J is TRBJ2-5; 13 bases fit TRBD2. With 5 bases clipped from V and 5 bases from J, the junction kept 11 bases outside the gene matches. This CDR3 region has 16 residues. Germline loops: CDR1 DFQATT, CDR2 SNEGSKA (reference sequence). CDR3 amino acids: CSALGLAGSRGETQYF. The CDR3 nucleotides read TGCAGTGCTCTGGGACTAGCGGGGTCCCGGGGTGAGACCCAGTACTTC.

There are many counts of this clonotype. V and J are TRBV6-5 and TRBJ1-6; 7 bases align to TRBD1. The CDR3 has 15 residues. Germline V lookup: CDR1 MNHEY, CDR2 SVGAGI. V was clipped by 3 bases and J by 6 bases; unmatched bases: 5. Written as DNA, the CDR3 is TGTGCCAGCAGTTATCTCCGGGACAGTAATTCACCCCTCCACTTT. Translation: CASSYLRDSNSPLHF.

This clonotype appeared many times. The chain is built from TRBV27 and TRBJ1-1; a possible D gene is TRBD1 (5 bases). Germline V CDR1 and CDR2: MNHEY, SMNVEV (reference sequence). This CDR3 is built from 17 residues. Trimming cost V 2 bases and J 3 bases, with 19 bases left between them. DNA of the CDR3: TGTGCCAGCAGTTTAGTTGGAGGGACTCCCCGGGACACTGAAGCTTTCTTT. Translated: CASSLVGGTPRDTEAFF.

Ten or more counts support this clonotype. The chain carries TRBV15 and TRBJ1-2; no firm D call. Germline assignment: CDR1 LNHNV and CDR2 YYDKDF (reference sequence). V shed 4 bases and J shed 7 bases, with 13 bases lying between them. CDR3 length: 13 residues. Here the CDR3 reads CATSNGFKGGYTF. CDR3 in DNA: TGTGCCACCAGCAACGGGTTTAAGGGTGGCTACACCTTC.

The sample holds many counts of this clonotype. The CDR3: CASSLGPGGLETQYF. CDR3 DNA: TGTGCCAGCAGTTTGGGACCGGGGGGTCTAGAGACCCAGTACTTC. The rearrangement links TRBV28 to TRBJ2-5; 7 bases are a match to TRBD2. The V and J ends lost 3 bases and 4 bases, in that order; junction bases with no gene match: 8. The CDR3 totals 15 residues. CDR1 is MDHEN, CDR2 SYDVKM, per germline.

The table lists this clonotype with many counts. The rearrangement joins TRBV6-5 to TRBJ2-2, with D possibly being TRBD1 (5 bases). Trimming pared 4 bases from V and 0 bases from J, leaving 9 bases between. The CDR3 loop spans 15 amino acids. CDR1 is MNHEY and CDR2 is SVGAGI in the germline V gene. CDR3 residues: CASSFVTANTGELFF. In DNA, the CDR3 is TGTGCCAGCAGTTTCGTGACAGCGAACACCGGGGAGCTGTTTTTT.

This clonotype appeared many times. The chain employs TRBV28 and TRBJ2-7, with no clear D. This CDR3 has 17 residues. The germline V gene encodes CDR1 MDHEN and CDR2 SYDVKM. Trimming left V 3 bases short and J 3 bases short, with 21 bases between. The DNA for the CDR3 is TGTGCCAGCAGTTTCCCCCCCTCGTGGAGTAGCAGCTACGAGCAGTACTTC. Translated: CASSFPPSWSSSYEQYF.

The V gene is TRBV2, the J gene TRBJ2-5, with D maybe TRBD1 (6 bases). The germline V and J ends were trimmed by 3 bases and 2 bases, with 13 bases remaining between them. The CDR3 extends over 15 amino acids. CDR1 SNHLY and CDR2 FYNNEI come from the germline V gene. The CDR3 is CASSDSGTIQETQYF. DNA of the CDR3: TGTGCCAGCAGTGACTCCGGGACAATTCAAGAGACCCAGTACTTC.

In this sample, this clonotype turned up many times. The CDR3 bases are TGTGCCAGCAGTGATAGGGGGACAGGGGGGCCCCAGTACTTC. It encodes CASSDRGTGGPQYF. The gene calls are TRBV2 and TRBJ2-5, with TRBD1 matching 11 bases. The ends lost 3 bases at V and 9 bases at J; junction bases unmatched: 6. The CDR3 is 14 residues long. CDR1 is SNHLY, CDR2 FYNNEI, per germline.

This clonotype was detected many times. The chain couples TRBV2 to TRBJ1-2; D not resolved. This CDR3 contains 13 residues. V was shortened by 6 bases and J by 3 bases, with 11 bases between the two germline ends. Germline V gene sequence: CDR1 SNHLY, CDR2 FYNNEI. The CDR3 is CASSSDSHYGYTF. In nucleotides, the CDR3 is TGTGCCAGCAGCTCCGATAGTCACTATGGCTACACCTTC.

This clonotype was seen more than once but under ten times. This chain joins TRBV5-1 and TRBJ2-7; TRBD2 matches at 9 bases. CDR3 length: 16 amino acids. V was clipped by 4 bases and J by 2 bases; unmatched bases: 10. The germline CDR1 and CDR2 sequences are SGHRS and YFSETQ. The CDR3 region is CASSPRRSGGPYEQYF. The CDR3 DNA reads TGCGCCAGCAGCCCCCGGAGGAGCGGGGGGCCCTACGAGCAGTACTTC.

This clonotype was recorded many times. J is TRBJ1-5 and V is TRBV6-1; D gene unclear. In germline, CDR1 is MNHNS, CDR2 SASEGT. V lost 1 base, J lost 7 bases, and 8 bases lay in between. The length of the CDR3 is 13 residues. This chain's CDR3 is CASSEGWRQPQHF. As DNA, the CDR3 is TGTGCCAGCAGTGAAGGATGGAGGCAGCCCCAGCATTTT.

Many counts were recorded for this clonotype. The chain joins TRBV13 to TRBJ1-1; 7 bases line up with TRBD1. The trim removed 0 bases at V and 0 bases at J, leaving 7 bases unmatched. CDR1 is PRHDT and CDR2 is FYEKMQ in the germline V gene (reference sequence). There are 17 residues in the CDR3. CDR3 amino acids: CASSLGNRGPMNTEAFF. The CDR3 coding sequence is TGTGCCAGCAGCTTAGGGAACAGGGGACCCATGAACACTGAAGCTTTCTTT.

This clonotype appeared many times. The chain recombines TRBV11-2 with TRBJ1-5; 8 positions match TRBD1. The CDR3 loop spans 14 amino acids. J gave up 3 bases and V 5 bases, and 3 bases lay outside the gene matches. Per germline, CDR1 SGHAT and CDR2 FQNNGV. Written as DNA, the CDR3 is TGTGCCAGCAGCCAGGGGGCCACCAATCAGCCCCAGCATTTT. It is translated as CASSQGATNQPQHF.

About this clonotype: This may arise from a read error, as a much more abundant clone is one base away. Lacking the conserved final phenylalanine or tryptophan, this CDR3 likely reflects a read error. This sequence joins TRBV27 and TRBJ2-7; D tentatively reads TRBD1 or TRBD2 (5 bases each). Per germline, CDR1 MNHEY and CDR2 SMNVEV (reference sequence). The CDR3 extends over 12 amino acids. The V gene lost 5 bases and the J gene lost 3 bases, with 8 bases spanning the gap. CDR3 amino acids: CASSTGGYEQYY. CDR3 in DNA: TGTGCCAGCAGTACTGGGGGCTACGAGCAGTACTAC.

Ten or more counts support this clonotype. The gene calls are TRBV19 and TRBJ1-2, with 9 bases lining up with TRBD1. Germline loops: CDR1 LNHDA, CDR2 SQIVND (reference sequence). V gave up 9 bases and J gave up 7 bases; unmatched junction bases: 12. CDR3 length equals 14 residues. The CDR3 DNA follows: TGTGCCAGCGCCCGGTGGACAGGGGAGGGTGGCTACACCTTC. Residues: CASARWTGEGGYTF.

Worth noting for this clonotype: The junction shows a germline mismatch at one end, possibly a read error. The chain recombines TRBV7-8 with TRBJ2-5; 8 nucleotides align to TRBD2. Per germline, CDR1 SGHVS and CDR2 FQNEAQ. This CDR3 is 14 amino acids long. CDR3: CASTSGGPRETKYF. The CDR3 DNA follows: TGTGCCAGCACCTCGGGGGGGCCCCGGGAGACCAAGTACTTC.

This clonotype was seen at least ten times. The chain has TRBV29-1 and TRBJ2-7; the D gene is possibly TRBD2 (6 bases). CDR1 and CDR2 (germline): SQVTM, ANQGSEA. The V gene lost 4 bases and the J gene lost 0 bases, with 16 bases spanning the gap. The CDR3 is made up of 15 amino acids. The DNA of the CDR3 is TGCAGCGTTGTACCCCCGGGACTGAGCTCCTACGAGCAGTACTTC. Its translation: CSVVPPGLSSYEQYF.

This clonotype was counted at least ten times. The chain has TRBV3-1 and TRBJ1-1; D unclear. CDR1 is LGHDT and CDR2 is YNNKEL in the germline V gene (reference sequence). V dropped 0 bases and J dropped 4 bases, with 6 bases sitting between them. The CDR3 covers 13 residues. The DNA of the CDR3 is TGTGCCAGCAGCCAAGATGGCCGCACTGAAGCTTTCTTT. This translates into CASSQDGRTEAFF.